This TCR beta chain stems from a study of T cells expressing NK-cell markers. Study-level points and caveats: The leading position in the CD3+CD56-NKG2C+ fraction of four donors also went to these clonotypes.

TCRdb processed the 5' RACE reads again and assigns one entry to each CDR3 protein, with no DNA. Its table lists hundreds of thousands of distinct CDR3 sequences. A note on this clonotype: What it recognizes is unknown.

Germline V gene data show CDR1 as SEHNR and CDR2 as FQNEAQ (reference sequence). CDR3 length equals 14 residues. Sequencing was done on a sample of blood T cells: a sorted CD56 or NKG2C T cell subset, CD4+ or CD8+ T cells, or bulk PBMC T cells (not recorded which). The TCR originated in a woman between 18 and 70 years old in good health. V usage is TRBV7-9 and J usage is TRBJ1-1; the TRBD1 assignment by TCRdb is unverifiable without DNA. The CDR3 here is CASSLPGRNTEAFF.